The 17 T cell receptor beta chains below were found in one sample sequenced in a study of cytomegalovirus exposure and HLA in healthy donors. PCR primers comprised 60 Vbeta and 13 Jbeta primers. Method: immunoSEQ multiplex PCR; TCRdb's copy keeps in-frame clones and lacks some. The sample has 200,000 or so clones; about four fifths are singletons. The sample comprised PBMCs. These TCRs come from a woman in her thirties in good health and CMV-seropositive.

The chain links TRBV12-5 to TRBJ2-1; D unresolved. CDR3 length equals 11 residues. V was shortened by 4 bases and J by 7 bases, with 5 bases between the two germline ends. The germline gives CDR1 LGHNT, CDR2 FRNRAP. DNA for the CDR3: TGTGCTAGTGGTTCTGTAAATGAGCAGTTCTTC. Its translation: CASGSVNEQFF.

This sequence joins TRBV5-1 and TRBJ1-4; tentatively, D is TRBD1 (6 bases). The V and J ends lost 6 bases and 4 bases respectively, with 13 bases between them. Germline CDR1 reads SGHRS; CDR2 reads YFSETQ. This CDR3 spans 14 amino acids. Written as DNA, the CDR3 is TGCGCCAGCACCACAGGGTTCCATAATGAAAAACTGTTTTTT. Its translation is CASTTGFHNEKLFF.

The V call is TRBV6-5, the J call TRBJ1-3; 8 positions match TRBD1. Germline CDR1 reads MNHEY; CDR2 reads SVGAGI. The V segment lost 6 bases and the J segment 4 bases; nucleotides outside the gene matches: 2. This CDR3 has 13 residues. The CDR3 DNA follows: TGTGCCAGCAGGACAGGGGCGGGAAACACCATATATTTT. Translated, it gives CASRTGAGNTIYF.

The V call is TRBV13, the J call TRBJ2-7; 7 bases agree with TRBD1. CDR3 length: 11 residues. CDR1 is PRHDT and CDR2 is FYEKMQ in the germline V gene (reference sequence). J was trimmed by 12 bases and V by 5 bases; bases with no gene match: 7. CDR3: CASSEGTAPYF. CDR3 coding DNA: TGTGCCAGCAGCGAAGGGACAGCCCCGTACTTC.

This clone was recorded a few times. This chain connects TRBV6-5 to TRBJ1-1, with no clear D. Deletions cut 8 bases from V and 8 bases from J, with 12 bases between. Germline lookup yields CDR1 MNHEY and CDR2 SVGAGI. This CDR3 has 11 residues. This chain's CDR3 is CASQNGGEAFF. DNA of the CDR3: TGTGCCAGCCAAAATGGAGGAGAAGCTTTCTTT.

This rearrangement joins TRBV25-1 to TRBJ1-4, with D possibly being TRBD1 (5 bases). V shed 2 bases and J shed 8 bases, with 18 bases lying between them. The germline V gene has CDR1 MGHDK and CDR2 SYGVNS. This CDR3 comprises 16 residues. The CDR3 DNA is TGTGCCAGCAGTGAAGGGGCTGGCAGGGTGGGGGAAAAACTGTTTTTT. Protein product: CASSEGAGRVGEKLFF. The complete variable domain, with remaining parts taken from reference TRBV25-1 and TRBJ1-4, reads EADIYQTPRYLVIGTGKKITLECSQTMGHDKMYWYQQDPGMELHLIHYSYGVNSTEKGDLSSESTVSRIRTEHFPLTLESARPSHTSQYLCASSEGAGRVGEKLFFGSGTQLSVL.

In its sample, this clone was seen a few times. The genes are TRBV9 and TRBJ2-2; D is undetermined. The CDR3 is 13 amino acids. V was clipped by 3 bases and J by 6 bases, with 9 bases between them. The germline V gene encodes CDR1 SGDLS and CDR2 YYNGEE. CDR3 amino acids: CASSAFGSGELFF. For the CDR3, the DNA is TGTGCCAGCAGCGCCTTCGGGTCCGGGGAGCTGTTTTTT.

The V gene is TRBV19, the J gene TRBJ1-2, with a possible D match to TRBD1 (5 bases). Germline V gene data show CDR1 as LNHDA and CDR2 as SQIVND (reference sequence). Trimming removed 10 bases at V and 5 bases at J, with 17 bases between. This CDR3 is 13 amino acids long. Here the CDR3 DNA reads TGTGCCACCTCTGACAGCATCCCTTATGGCTACACCTTC. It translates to CATSDSIPYGYTF. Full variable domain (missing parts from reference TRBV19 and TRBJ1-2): DGGITQSPKYLFRKEGQNVTLSCEQNLNHDAMYWYRQDPGQGLRLIYYSQIVNDFQKGDIAEGYSVSREKKESFPLTVTSAQKNPTAFYLCATSDSIPYGYTFGSGTRLTVV.

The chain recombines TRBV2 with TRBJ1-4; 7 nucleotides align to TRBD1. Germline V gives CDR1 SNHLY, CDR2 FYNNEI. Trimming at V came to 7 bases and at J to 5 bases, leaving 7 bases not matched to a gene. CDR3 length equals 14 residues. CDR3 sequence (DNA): TGTGCCAGCATCCCCCAGGGGGTGAATGAAAAACTGTTTTTT. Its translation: CASIPQGVNEKLFF.

Written as DNA, the CDR3 is TGTGCCATCAGTGCTGAGATTGACACTGAAGCTTTCTTT. This codes for CAISAEIDTEAFF. The chain links TRBV10-3 to TRBJ1-1; D is uncertain. The CDR3 sequence is 13 residues long. Trimming took 4 bases from V and 3 from J, leaving 9 bases between them. CDR1 is ENHRY and CDR2 is SYGVKD in the germline V gene.

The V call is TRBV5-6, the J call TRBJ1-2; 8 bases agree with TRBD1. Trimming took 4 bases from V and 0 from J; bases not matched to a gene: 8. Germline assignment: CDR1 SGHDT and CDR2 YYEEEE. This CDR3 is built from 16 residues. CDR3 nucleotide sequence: TGTGCCAGCAGCGATTTCAGGACAGGGCCTAACTATGGCTACACCTTC. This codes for CASSDFRTGPNYGYTF.

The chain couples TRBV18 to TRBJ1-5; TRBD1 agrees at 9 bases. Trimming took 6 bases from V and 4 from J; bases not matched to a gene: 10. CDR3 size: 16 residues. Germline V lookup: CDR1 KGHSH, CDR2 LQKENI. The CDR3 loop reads CASSATSGTGNQPQHF. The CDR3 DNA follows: TGTGCCAGCTCTGCTACCTCCGGGACAGGGAATCAGCCCCAGCATTTT.

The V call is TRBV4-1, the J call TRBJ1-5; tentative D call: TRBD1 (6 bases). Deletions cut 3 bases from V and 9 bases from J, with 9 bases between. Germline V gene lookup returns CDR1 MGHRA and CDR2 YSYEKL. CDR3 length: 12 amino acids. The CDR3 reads CASSQGTTPQHF. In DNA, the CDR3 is TGCGCCAGCAGCCAGGGGACAACGCCCCAGCATTTT.

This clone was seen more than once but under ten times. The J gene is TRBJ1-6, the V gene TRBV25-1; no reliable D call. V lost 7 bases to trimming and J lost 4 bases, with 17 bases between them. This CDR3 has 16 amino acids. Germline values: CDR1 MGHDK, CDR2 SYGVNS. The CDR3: CASTSGRSMYNSPLHF. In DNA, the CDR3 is TGTGCCAGCACCTCGGGTCGGTCGATGTATAATTCACCCCTCCACTTT.

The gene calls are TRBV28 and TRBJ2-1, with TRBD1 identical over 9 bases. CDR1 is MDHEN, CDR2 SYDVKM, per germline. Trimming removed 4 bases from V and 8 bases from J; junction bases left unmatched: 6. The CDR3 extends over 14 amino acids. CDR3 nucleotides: TGTGCCAGCAGTTCCGGACAGGGGTGGGATGAGCAGTTCTTC. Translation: CASSSGQGWDEQFF.

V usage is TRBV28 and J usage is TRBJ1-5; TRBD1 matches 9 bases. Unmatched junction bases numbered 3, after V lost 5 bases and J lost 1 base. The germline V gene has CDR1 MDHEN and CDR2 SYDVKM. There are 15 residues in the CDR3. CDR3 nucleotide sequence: TGTGCCAGCAGTCCTGGACAGGGGAGCAATCAGCCCCAGCATTTT. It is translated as CASSPGQGSNQPQHF.

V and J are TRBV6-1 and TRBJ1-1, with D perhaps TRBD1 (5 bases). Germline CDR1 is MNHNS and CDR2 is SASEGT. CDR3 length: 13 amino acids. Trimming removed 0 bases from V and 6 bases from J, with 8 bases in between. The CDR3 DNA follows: TGTGCCAGCAGTGAAGCTTCGGGGGCTGAAGCTTTCTTT. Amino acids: CASSEASGAEAFF.